The present T cell receptor (beta chain) was sequenced within a study of blood T cell repertoires in COVID-19. Across the study: Donors in the United States, Italy and Spain gave samples during acute or convalescent COVID-19. Sources were T cells, B-cell-depleted T cells, or PBMCs; the material itself was cDNA or gDNA.

Study processing details: By means of reference gene primer amplification, nucleated cell counts were estimated. Using immunoSEQ multiplex PCR, the repertoire was profiled, and TCRdb retains in-frame clones only, with some absent. That table supplies the V and J calls and clone size; D and trimming were determined from the DNA. The repertoire holds some 130,000 clones, 86% seen once, with about an eighth in the top ten. One Seattle source followed patients from active infection through their disease course. The CDR3 loop spans 13 amino acids. CDR1 is GTSNPN, CDR2 SVGIG, per germline (reference sequence). V lost 8 bases and J 2 bases, leaving 13 bases between the germline ends.

The clonotype was recovered from a woman in her 70s with COVID-19, enrolled during active disease. This rearrangement joins TRBV30 to TRBJ1-5; D not certain. The specimen sequenced was peripheral blood. In DNA, the CDR3 is TGTGCCGGAACCCACGGGGGCAATCAGCCCCAGCATTTT. The encoded protein is CAGTHGGNQPQHF.